This entry lists 27 T cell receptor beta chains sequenced from one sample in a study of Tregs in tolerant kidney transplant recipients. TCRdb's copy holds only in-frame clones and misses some; the assay was immunoSEQ multiplex PCR. The sample carries some 110,000 clones, about 90% recorded once. The specimen sequenced was CD4+ T cells from blood. These receptors were obtained from a human donor in good health.

As DNA, the CDR3 is TGCGCCAGCAGCACCACCCTCCGACTAGCGGGTGTGGAGACCCAGTACTTC. It codes for CASSTTLRLAGVETQYF. The chain joins TRBV4-1 to TRBJ2-5, with TRBD2 matching over 10 bases. The CDR3 totals 17 residues. J gave up 5 bases and V 5 bases, and 14 bases lay outside the gene matches. Per germline, CDR1 MGHRA and CDR2 YSYEKL.

This sequence joins TRBV30 and TRBJ1-2; D perhaps matches TRBD1 (6 bases). The CDR3 has 15 residues. Germline V gene lookup returns CDR1 GTSNPN and CDR2 SVGIG (reference sequence). V lost 5 bases, J lost 0 bases, and 16 bases lay in between. The CDR3 sequence: CAWAQTGRANYGYTF. CDR3 DNA sequence: TGTGCCTGGGCCCAGACAGGTCGAGCTAACTATGGCTACACCTTC.

The chain uses TRBV9 and TRBJ2-1; D unclear. This CDR3 region has 13 residues. CDR1 and CDR2 (germline): SGDLS, YYNGEE. V lost 0 bases, J lost 8 bases, and 9 bases lay in between. CDR3: CASSVGPRDEQFF. CDR3 DNA: TGTGCCAGCAGCGTAGGGCCTAGGGATGAGCAGTTCTTC. Variable domain in full (rest from reference TRBV9 and TRBJ2-1): DSGVTQTPKHLITATGQRVTLRCSPRSGDLSVYWYQQSLDQGLQFLIQYYNGEERAKGNILERFSAQQFPDLHSELNLSSLELGDSALYFCASSVGPRDEQFFGPGTRLTVL.

The V and J genes are TRBV7-9 and TRBJ1-4; D is unresolved. CDR3 length equals 13 residues. Trimming stripped 2 bases from V and 6 bases from J, with 7 bases between. CDR1 and CDR2 from the germline V gene are SEHNR and FQNEAQ (reference sequence). The CDR3 coding sequence is TGTGCCAGCAGCTTACTCGGAGATGAAAAACTGTTTTTT. Its protein is CASSLLGDEKLFF. Complete variable domain (other parts from reference TRBV7-9 and TRBJ1-4): DTGVSQNPRHKITKRGQNVTFRCDPISEHNRLYWYRQTLGQGPEFLTYFQNEAQLEKSRLLSDRFSAERPKGSFSTLEIQRTEQGDSAMYLCASSLLGDEKLFFGSGTQLSVL.

CDR3 in amino acids: CASSQLTGSGETQYF. CDR3 bases: TGCGCCAGCAGCCAATTGACAGGGTCCGGGGAGACCCAGTACTTC. The gene calls are TRBV5-1 and TRBJ2-5, with TRBD1 matching 7 bases. Looked up from germline, CDR1 is SGHRS and CDR2 is YFSETQ. The CDR3 extends over 15 amino acids. The J segment lost 5 bases and the V segment lost 4 bases, leaving 11 bases of the junction unmatched.

The rearrangement links TRBV5-1 to TRBJ2-7; 11 bases align to TRBD1. Germline CDR1 reads SGHRS; CDR2 reads YFSETQ. J gave up 2 bases and V 4 bases, and 14 bases lay outside the gene matches. This CDR3 spans 18 amino acids. The CDR3 region is CASSPLRPSGQGAYEQYF. The CDR3 region has the DNA TGCGCCAGCAGCCCCCTTCGTCCGTCGGGACAGGGGGCCTACGAGCAGTACTTC.

The chain recombines TRBV5-1 with TRBJ1-1; D ambiguous. The CDR3 is 13 residues long. The V gene lost 4 bases and the J gene lost 1 base, with 8 bases spanning the gap. Germline values: CDR1 SGHRS, CDR2 YFSETQ. The CDR3 DNA is TGCGCCAGCAGCCTCCGACAGAACACTGAAGCTTTCTTT. This translates into CASSLRQNTEAFF.

This clone was detected only once. The chain links TRBV5-1 to TRBJ2-7, with TRBD1 as a possible D gene (6 bases). CDR3 length equals 14 residues. V was clipped by 0 bases and J by 6 bases, with 13 bases between them. Germline CDR1 and CDR2: SGHRS and YFSETQ. The CDR3 DNA sequence: TGCGCCAGCAGCTTGGAGGTGAAAGGGGGCGAGCAGTACTTC. As protein: CASSLEVKGGEQYF.

The chain has TRBV6-5 and TRBJ2-3; no clear D. The CDR3 has 14 residues. Germline CDR1 reads MNHEY; CDR2 reads SVGAGI. Trimming took 6 bases from V and 0 from J, leaving 10 bases between them. In DNA form, the CDR3 reads TGTGCCAGCAGGCAGTTACGTAGCACAGATACGCAGTATTTT. Protein: CASRQLRSTDTQYF.

As to this clone: This sample includes further DNA sequences coding for the same CDR3. The CDR3 loop reads CASSYGSTDTQYF. CDR3 nucleotide sequence: TGTGCCAGCAGTTACGGATCCACAGATACGCAGTATTTT. This sequence joins TRBV6-6 and TRBJ2-3, with no clear D. CDR1 and CDR2 (germline): MNHNY, SVGAGI (reference sequence). V was clipped by 2 bases and J by 2 bases, with 5 bases between them. The CDR3 covers 13 residues.

The CDR3 region has the DNA TGTGCCAGCAGTTTATCGAAATACGAGCAGTACTTC. Protein: CASSLSKYEQYF. The chain has TRBV28 and TRBJ2-7; D is ambiguous. This CDR3 spans 12 amino acids. V was trimmed by 1 base and J by 4 bases, leaving 5 bases between them. Germline V gene lookup returns CDR1 MDHEN and CDR2 SYDVKM.

The V call is TRBV6-1, the J call TRBJ1-2, with unresolved D. V shed 0 bases and J shed 4 bases, with 9 bases lying between them. Germline V gene sequence: CDR1 MNHNS, CDR2 SASEGT. CDR3 length: 14 amino acids. The CDR3: CASSEAMTFYGYTF. For the CDR3, the DNA is TGTGCCAGCAGTGAAGCCATGACATTCTATGGCTACACCTTC.

The chain links TRBV5-1 to TRBJ1-5; 9 positions agree with TRBD1. With V trimmed by 4 bases and J by 3 bases, 5 bases remained unmatched. Germline V gene lookup returns CDR1 SGHRS and CDR2 YFSETQ. This CDR3 contains 15 residues. The CDR3 loop reads CASSQQGADNQPQHF. The CDR3, as DNA: TGCGCCAGCAGCCAACAGGGGGCGGACAATCAGCCCCAGCATTTT. Full variable domain (outside the CDR3, taken from reference TRBV5-1 and TRBJ1-5): KAGVTQTPRYLIKTRGQQVTLSCSPISGHRSVSWYQQTPGQGLQFLFEYFSETQRNKGNFPGRFSGRQFSNSRSEMNVSTLELGDSALYLCASSQQGADNQPQHFGDGTRLSIL.

V usage is TRBV6-6 and J usage is TRBJ2-5; no clear D. CDR3 length: 11 residues. Germline V lookup: CDR1 MNHNY, CDR2 SVGAGI (reference sequence). V was clipped by 6 bases and J by 3 bases, with 5 bases between them. CDR3 protein: CASRNKETQYF. CDR3 DNA: TGTGCCAGCAGGAATAAAGAGACCCAGTACTTC.

The chain employs TRBV7-9 and TRBJ2-1; D is possibly TRBD1 (5 bases). Germline loops: CDR1 SEHNR, CDR2 FQNEAQ (reference sequence). The CDR3 runs 16 residues. V was shortened by 1 base and J by 2 bases, with 12 bases between the two germline ends. CDR3 in DNA: TGTGCCAGCAGCTTAGGGGTAGGCAGGGCCTACAATGAGCAGTTCTTC. It translates to CASSLGVGRAYNEQFF.

The genes are TRBV11-2 and TRBJ2-3; 16 bases match TRBD2. This CDR3 is built from 16 residues. CDR1 SGHAT and CDR2 FQNNGV come from the germline V gene. The trim removed 5 bases at V and 3 bases at J, leaving 2 bases unmatched. The CDR3 sequence: CASSPGLAGGTDTQYF. DNA of the CDR3: TGTGCCAGCAGCCCGGGACTAGCGGGAGGGACAGATACGCAGTATTTT. The whole variable domain, remainder taken from reference TRBV11-2 and TRBJ2-3, is EAGVAQSPRYKIIEKRQSVAFWCNPISGHATLYWYQQILGQGPKLLIQFQNNGVVDDSQLPKDRFSAERLKGVDSTLKIQPAKLEDSAVYLCASSPGLAGGTDTQYFGPGTRLTVL.

CDR3: CASSLWDRYNEQFF. The CDR3 DNA follows: TGTGCCAGCAGCTTATGGGACAGATACAATGAGCAGTTCTTC. The chain joins TRBV5-8 to TRBJ2-1, with TRBD1 identical over 7 bases. The CDR3 has 14 residues. CDR1 and CDR2 (germline): SGHTS, YDEGEE. Trimming at V came to 2 bases and at J to 4 bases, leaving 3 bases not matched to a gene.

V usage is TRBV7-9 and J usage is TRBJ2-7; D is undetermined. Germline loops: CDR1 SEHNR, CDR2 FQNEAQ (reference sequence). This CDR3 spans 16 amino acids. V shed 0 bases and J shed 3 bases, with 15 bases lying between them. The DNA for the CDR3 is TGTGCCAGCAGCTTAGCGCTAACAGCTAGTAGCTACGAGCAGTACTTC. Amino acids: CASSLALTASSYEQYF.

This chain uses TRBV5-1 with TRBJ2-3; TRBD2 is a possible D gene (6 bases). Germline V gives CDR1 SGHRS, CDR2 YFSETQ. The ends were cut back, 7 bases at V and 2 bases at J, with 26 bases in the middle. The CDR3 runs to 18 residues. CDR3 protein: CASRRGTRGFWVTDTQYF. The CDR3 DNA reads TGCGCCAGCCGACGGGGGACGCGTGGCTTTTGGGTCACAGATACGCAGTATTTT.

The V and J genes are TRBV6-6 and TRBJ2-3; D call uncertain. This CDR3 comprises 14 residues. Germline V lookup: CDR1 MNHNY, CDR2 SVGAGI (reference sequence). Between the trimmed V and J ends, which lost 7 bases and 2 bases, there was a span of 13 bases. The CDR3 coding sequence is TGTGCCAGCACCACTGGGCCTCACACAGATACGCAGTATTTT. Translation: CASTTGPHTDTQYF.

The V call is TRBV7-6, the J call TRBJ1-4; D not certain. The germline V gene has CDR1 SGHVS and CDR2 FNYEAQ. Trimming left V 2 bases short and J 8 bases short, with 15 bases between. This CDR3 spans 15 amino acids. The DNA of the CDR3 is TGTGCCAGCAGCTTATACCAGACGGGCCGGGAAAAACTGTTTTTT. It translates to CASSLYQTGREKLFF.

The chain links TRBV19 to TRBJ2-3; D not certain. The CDR3 is 12 amino acids. Germline CDR1 and CDR2: LNHDA and SQIVND (reference sequence). The ends were cut back, 5 bases at V and 1 base at J, with 4 bases in the middle. Written as DNA, the CDR3 is TGTGCCAGTAGTTGGGGCACAGATACGCAGTATTTT. This codes for CASSWGTDTQYF.

V usage is TRBV2 and J usage is TRBJ2-5, with unresolved D. Deletions cut 8 bases from V and 4 bases from J, with 11 bases between. Germline values: CDR1 SNHLY, CDR2 FYNNEI. The CDR3 has 12 amino acids. The DNA for the CDR3 is TGTGCCAGCGGAGTCATGGGAGAGACCCAGTACTTC. Protein product: CASGVMGETQYF.

The rearrangement joins TRBV6-5 to TRBJ1-2; no clear D gene. In germline, CDR1 is MNHEY, CDR2 SVGAGI. Trimming removed 0 bases at V and 3 bases at J, with 8 bases between. The CDR3 totals 14 residues. CDR3 residues: CASSYSGYDYGYTF. The DNA for the CDR3 is TGTGCCAGCAGTTACTCGGGGTATGACTATGGCTACACCTTC.

The chain uses TRBV9 and TRBJ2-7; 10 nucleotides align to TRBD1. The V and J ends lost 4 bases and 9 bases, in that order; junction bases with no gene match: 13. Germline-derived CDR1 and CDR2 are SGDLS and YYNGEE. The CDR3 is made up of 15 amino acids. CDR3 sequence: CASSRAGTGDWGQYF. CDR3 DNA: TGTGCCAGCAGCAGAGCCGGGACAGGGGATTGGGGGCAGTACTTC.

The V call is TRBV28, the J call TRBJ2-5; 13 nucleotides line up with TRBD2. Germline trimming cut 3 bases from V and 2 bases from J; bases unmatched to any gene: 0. The CDR3 contains 15 residues. Germline CDR1 is MDHEN and CDR2 is SYDVKM. CDR3 sequence (DNA): TGTGCCAGCAGTTTGACTAGCGGGGGGCAAGAGACCCAGTACTTC. Encoded protein: CASSLTSGGQETQYF.

V usage is TRBV5-1 and J usage is TRBJ1-4, with 7 bases lining up with TRBD1. The length of the CDR3 is 15 residues. Germline V gene sequence: CDR1 SGHRS, CDR2 YFSETQ. With V trimmed by 2 bases and J by 0 bases, 1 base remained unmatched. As DNA, the CDR3 is TGCGCCAGCAGCTTTACAGGGGCAACTAATGAAAAACTGTTTTTT. Its translation: CASSFTGATNEKLFF.